The clone carrying this T cell receptor (beta chain) was counted many times. The antigen is not known. The CDR3 has 16 residues. Germline trimming cut 4 bases from V and 4 bases from J; bases unmatched to any gene: 5. CDR1 is SGHRS and CDR2 is YFSETQ in the germline V gene. This sample was included in a study of T-cell reconstitution after alpha-beta-depleted transplantation in children. Points from the study as a whole: The study reportedly traced alpha-beta T cells about two months after transplant to several hundred expanded graft clones. T cells produced anew were the main source of T-cell counts and diversity one year after transplant.

Library preparation (for TCRbeta) was performed with unique molecular identifiers. TCRdb re-derived calls from the PCR reads in MiXCR, one entry per CDR3 protein. The table lists roughly 300,000 distinct CDR3 sequences, 11% of them singletons, with 20% to 25% in the top ten. The sequence was obtained from a male patient aged 2-15 years who had a stem cell transplant for chronic granulomatous disease, so the T cells may come from the graft donor. The chain couples TRBV5-1 to TRBJ2-1; 13 bases fit TRBD2. This specimen was peripheral blood, taken 180 days after TCRalphabeta/CD19-depleted stem cell transplant. The CDR3 loop reads CASSIRTSGSYNEQFF. Written as DNA, the CDR3 is TGCGCCAGCAGCATCCGGACTAGCGGGAGTTACAATGAGCAGTTCTTC.